The present T cell receptor beta chain was sequenced within a study of beta chain features in type 1 diabetes. With V trimmed by 2 bases and J by 8 bases, 10 bases remained unmatched. This CDR3 is 17 amino acids long. The germline gives CDR1 SGHTA, CDR2 FQGNSA. What was sequenced were expressed TCRB transcripts, since all of the isolated RNA had been reverse transcribed. Using immunoSEQ multiplex PCR, the repertoire was profiled, and TCRdb retains in-frame clones only, with some absent. The repertoire holds more than 150,000 clones, with more than 10% as singletons. The V gene is TRBV7-2, the J gene TRBJ2-1; 12 bases are a match to TRBD2. The material sequenced was central memory CD4+ T cells from blood. The source is a woman younger than 30 in good health. The CDR3 coding sequence is TGTGCCAGCAGCTTAAGGTCTAGCGGGAGGGGAGTTGATGAGCAGTTCTTC. Residues: CASSLRSSGRGVDEQFF.